This T cell receptor beta chain was sequenced in a study of technical replicates of blood from a handful of donors. Germline V gene lookup returns CDR1 SGHNT and CDR2 YYREEE (reference sequence). The CDR3 covers 19 residues. The V end lost 3 bases, the J end lost 5 bases, and 27 bases lay between the germline ends. Using immunoSEQ multiplex PCR, the repertoire was profiled, and TCRdb retains in-frame clones only, with some absent. The table includes tens of thousands of clones, around 94% detected once. The clonotype was recovered from a human donor in good health. Sequencing used T cells isolated from PBMCs. The genes are TRBV5-4 and TRBJ2-1, with a tentative D call TRBD2 (5 bases). The CDR3 DNA reads TGTGCCAGCAGCTCGAAGCTACTTAATAGCGCAGCCCCCCACAATGAGCAGTTCTTC. Amino acid sequence: CASSSKLLNSAAPHNEQFF. Full variable domain (missing parts from reference TRBV5-4 and TRBJ2-1): ETGVTQSPTHLIKTRGQQVTLRCSSQSGHNTVSWYQQALGQGPQFIFQYYREEENGRGNFPPRFSGLQFPNYSSELNVNALELDDSALYLCASSSKLLNSAAPHNEQFFGPGTRLTVL.